This T cell receptor beta chain was documented in a study of T cells in Graves' hyperthyroidism and ophthalmopathy. The wider study: Peripheral blood was collected at initial diagnosis, before any treatment. Findings of the study overall: Among thyroid clonotypes expanded above 0.001, most also appeared in blood.

Among ophthalmopathy patients, the Clinical Activity Score reached at least 3, the NOSPECS grade reached at least 4, and duration remained under 3 months. Exclusion of patients followed from uncontrolled infection, other autoimmune disease, pregnancy or lactation. The length of the CDR3 is 13 residues. Germline V gives CDR1 KGHDR, CDR2 SFDVKD. V was trimmed by 8 bases and J by 2 bases, leaving 11 bases between them. Researchers took RNA transcripts and amplified the TCR beta CDR3 regions from them. Using the HTBI primer set, a first-round RT-PCR was run on the TCR CDR3. From the multiplex PCR reads, TCRdb called clonotypes with MiXCR, one entry per CDR3 protein. The sample shows approximately 400,000 distinct CDR3 sequences, 14% of them seen only once. As concerns this clonotype: What it binds is not known.

The chain employs TRBV24-1 and TRBJ2-5, with D perhaps TRBD1 (6 bases). The sequencing input was blood. This TCR was sampled from a woman in her thirties with Graves' ophthalmopathy. The CDR3 loop is CATTGQGQETQYF. The DNA for the CDR3 is TGTGCCACCACGGGGCAGGGGCAAGAGACCCAGTACTTC.